Presented here are 26 T cell receptor beta chains from one specimen sequenced in a study of vaccination and CD4 T cells after COVID-19. These TCRs' antigens remain unknown. The Oncomine TCR Beta short-read assay generated sequence data from the DNA of cultured CD4+ T cells. TCRdb independently ran MiXCR on the PCR reads; one entry per CDR3 protein. This table holds 13,000 to 15,000 distinct CDR3 sequences, roughly 53% found once. The treatment was: roughly ten-day PBMC culture with coronavirus spike peptide pools or control peptides (ViraFEST assay). The material sequenced was CD4+ T cells from blood, cultured in vitro, taken before SARS-CoV-2 vaccination. All receptors come from a human donor who had recovered from COVID-19.

This clonotype occurred once. V gene TRBV7-2 combines with J gene TRBJ2-4; a possible D gene is TRBD1 (6 bases). The CDR3 has 14 residues. V was trimmed by 1 base and J by 6 bases, leaving 10 bases between them. Germline V gene data show CDR1 as SGHTA and CDR2 as FQGNSA. The CDR3 here is CASSLGGGGNIQYF. CDR3 nucleotides: TGTGCCAGCAGCTTAGGAGGGGGTGGAAACATTCAGTACTTC.

The chain links TRBV7-9 to TRBJ2-1; D perhaps matches TRBD2 (6 bases). Germline CDR1 and CDR2: SEHNR and FQNEAQ (reference sequence). This CDR3 spans 15 amino acids. The ends were cut back, 5 bases at V and 5 bases at J, with 16 bases in the middle. CDR3 protein: CASSIGGSKDNEQFF. The CDR3 region has the DNA TGTGCCAGCAGCATTGGGGGGAGTAAGGACAATGAGCAGTTCTTC.

This clonotype was counted a few times. V gene TRBV20-1 combines with J gene TRBJ1-2, with D hard to call. Germline V gene data show CDR1 as DFQATT and CDR2 as SNEGSKA (reference sequence). The CDR3 consists of 14 residues. The CDR3 DNA sequence: TGCAGCCTCTGGTTACGGGGTACCAACTATGGCTACACCTTC. This codes for CSLWLRGTNYGYTF.

In its sample, this clonotype was seen once. The V and J genes are TRBV28 and TRBJ2-3; 8 nucleotides match TRBD2. CDR3 length: 15 residues. V shed 5 bases, J shed 2 bases, and the junction held 6 bases outside the gene matches. CDR1 is MDHEN and CDR2 is SYDVKM in the germline V gene. This CDR3 is CASSRILADTDTQYF. The CDR3 bases are TGTGCCAGCAGTCGTATACTAGCGGACACAGATACGCAGTATTTT.

The sample holds a few counts of this clonotype. The rearrangement uses TRBV7-9 and TRBJ1-4, with 8 nucleotides matching TRBD1. Germline V gives CDR1 SEHNR, CDR2 FQNEAQ (reference sequence). CDR3 length: 13 residues. The J segment lost 8 bases and the V segment lost 3 bases, leaving 2 bases of the junction unmatched. CDR3 bases: TGTGCCAGCAGCTTTGACAGGGGCGAAAAACTGTTTTTT. Amino acids: CASSFDRGEKLFF. The variable domain in full, with the rest retrieved from reference TRBV7-9 and TRBJ1-4, is DTGVSQNPRHKITKRGQNVTFRCDPISEHNRLYWYRQTLGQGPEFLTYFQNEAQLEKSRLLSDRFSAERPKGSFSTLEIQRTEQGDSAMYLCASSFDRGEKLFFGSGTQLSVL.

The V and J genes are TRBV9 and TRBJ1-2; no reliable D call. The CDR3 contains 16 residues. Germline CDR1 reads SGDLS; CDR2 reads YYNGEE. The V end was cut by 0 bases, the J end by 8 bases, with 20 bases between. The DNA of the CDR3 is TGTGCCAGCAGCGTAGCCATTGCCGGTAAGGGTGGCGGCTACACCTTC. Its protein is CASSVAIAGKGGGYTF.

This rearrangement joins TRBV11-2 to TRBJ1-2; 7 bases map to TRBD1. Germline lookup yields CDR1 SGHAT and CDR2 FQNNGV. V lost 4 bases, J lost 7 bases, and 6 bases stayed unmatched. CDR3 length equals 13 residues. The CDR3 DNA sequence: TGTGCCAGCAGCTGGGAGGACAGGCGTGGCTACACCTTC. Its protein product is CASSWEDRRGYTF.

The V and J genes are TRBV5-1 and TRBJ1-6, with D possibly being TRBD1 (5 bases). Germline-derived CDR1 and CDR2 are SGHRS and YFSETQ. The germline V and J ends were trimmed by 0 bases and 4 bases, with 8 bases remaining between them. This CDR3 contains 15 residues. The CDR3 reads CASSLDGGYNSPLHF. In nucleotides, the CDR3 is TGCGCCAGCAGCTTGGATGGGGGATATAATTCACCCCTCCACTTT.

This rearrangement joins TRBV6-1 to TRBJ1-2; D might be TRBD1 (5 bases). Germline CDR1 and CDR2: MNHNS and SASEGT. Trimming pared 5 bases from V and 7 bases from J, leaving 26 bases between. CDR3 length: 17 residues. The CDR3 sequence: CASSPDIWAGKSGGYTF. The CDR3 DNA reads as TGTGCCAGCAGTCCCGACATATGGGCAGGGAAGTCAGGTGGCTACACCTTC.

This clonotype appeared a few times. The J gene is TRBJ2-7, the V gene TRBV15; TRBD1 aligns across 7 bases. With V trimmed by 0 bases and J by 4 bases, 0 bases remained unmatched. CDR3 length equals 13 residues. Germline V gene data show CDR1 as LNHNV and CDR2 as YYDKDF (reference sequence). The CDR3 reads CATSRDRGYEQYF. CDR3 coding DNA: TGTGCCACCAGCAGAGACAGGGGGTACGAGCAGTACTTC.

V gene TRBV7-7 combines with J gene TRBJ2-2; no clear D gene. With 3 bases removed from V and 4 bases from J, the gap between germline ends came to 9 bases. CDR1 is SSHAT and CDR2 is FNYEAQ in the germline V gene (reference sequence). CDR3 length: 14 residues. CDR3 residues: CASSFTVSTGELFF. DNA for the CDR3: TGTGCCAGCAGCTTTACAGTGTCCACCGGGGAGCTGTTTTTT.

There are a few counts of this clonotype. The genes are TRBV28 and TRBJ2-5; possibly TRBD1 or TRBD2 for D (5 bases each). The germline gives CDR1 MDHEN, CDR2 SYDVKM. Trimming stripped 5 bases from V and 10 bases from J, with 11 bases between. The length of the CDR3 is 11 residues. CDR3 protein: CASSETRGQYF. DNA for the CDR3: TGTGCCAGCAGTGAAACTAGGGGCCAGTACTTC. Supplemented by reference TRBV28 and TRBJ2-5, the full variable domain reads DVKVTQSSRYLVKRTGEKVFLECVQDMDHENMFWYRQDPGLGLRLIYFSYDVKMKEKGDIPEGYSVSREKKERFSLILESASTNQTSMYLCASSETRGQYFGPGTRLLVL.

The gene calls are TRBV6-1 and TRBJ2-7, with 8 positions matching TRBD2. With 5 bases clipped from V and 2 bases from J, the junction kept 8 bases outside the gene matches. There are 15 residues in the CDR3. Germline V CDR1 and CDR2: MNHNS, SASEGT. The CDR3 here is CASSPREGGPYEQYF. CDR3 sequence (DNA): TGTGCCAGCAGTCCCCGGGAGGGGGGCCCCTACGAGCAGTACTTC.

The chain is built from TRBV6-1 and TRBJ2-5; D uncertain. Germline V gene lookup returns CDR1 MNHNS and CDR2 SASEGT. This CDR3 spans 12 amino acids. The ends were cut back, 6 bases at V and 5 bases at J, with 10 bases in the middle. CDR3 amino acids: CASSSAAETQYF. CDR3 bases: TGTGCCAGCAGCTCCGCGGCGGAGACCCAGTACTTC.

This rearrangement joins TRBV15 to TRBJ2-1, with D unresolved. CDR1 and CDR2 (germline): LNHNV, YYDKDF (reference sequence). CDR3 size: 16 residues. Trimming cost V 5 bases and J 7 bases, with 21 bases left between them. The CDR3, as DNA: TGTGCCACCAGCCCCCAAGGGATCCTCCGACGGAATGAGCAGTTCTTC. This codes for CATSPQGILRRNEQFF. Filled out from reference TRBV15 and TRBJ2-1, the complete variable domain reads DAMVIQNPRYQVTQFGKPVTLSCSQTLNHNVMYWYQQKSSQAPKLLFHYYDKDFNNEADTPDNFQSRRPNTSFCFLDIRSPGLGDTAMYLCATSPQGILRRNEQFFGPGTRLTVL.

The gene calls are TRBV6-5 and TRBJ2-1; no definite D call. The CDR3 loop spans 14 amino acids. Trimming took off 2 bases at V and 6 bases at J, with 11 bases between the two ends. Germline loops: CDR1 MNHEY, CDR2 SVGAGI. The CDR3 bases are TGTGCCAGCAGTTACGGCTTTGGCTCCAATGAGCAGTTCTTC. This translates into CASSYGFGSNEQFF.

This rearrangement joins TRBV20-1 to TRBJ1-4; D is unclear. Germline CDR1 is DFQATT and CDR2 is SNEGSKA (reference sequence). Between the trimmed V and J ends, which lost 3 bases and 0 bases, there was a span of 11 bases. The CDR3 contains 15 residues. CDR3 sequence (DNA): TGCAGTGCTAGTGGACCTTTTGCAACTAATGAAAAACTGTTTTTT. It codes for CSASGPFATNEKLFF.

The V gene is TRBV5-1, the J gene TRBJ2-7; 7 bases are shared with TRBD1. V lost 8 bases to trimming and J lost 4 bases; unmatched junction nucleotides: 15. Germline V gives CDR1 SGHRS, CDR2 YFSETQ. The length of the CDR3 is 15 residues. The CDR3 nucleotides read TGCGCCAGTAGATATCTCCTTACAGGGGTGTACGAGCAGTACTTC. Its protein is CASRYLLTGVYEQYF.

The chain recombines TRBV6-1 with TRBJ1-2; weak D call: TRBD1 (5 bases). The V end was cut by 5 bases, the J end by 1 base, with 14 bases between. Germline assignment: CDR1 MNHNS and CDR2 SASEGT. This CDR3 comprises 15 residues. The CDR3, as DNA: TGTGCCAGCAGTCAACAGGTTGGGGGTAACTATGGCTACACCTTC. It is translated as CASSQQVGGNYGYTF.

This clonotype was recorded a few times. The V and J genes are TRBV11-3 and TRBJ1-1; D gene uncertain. The V and J ends lost 6 bases and 1 base respectively, with 12 bases between them. CDR1 and CDR2 (germline): SGHNT, YENEEA. This CDR3 spans 14 amino acids. CDR3 sequence: CASSLGGGNTEAFF. The CDR3 region has the DNA TGTGCCAGCAGTCTGGGAGGTGGGAACACTGAAGCTTTCTTT.

This chain uses TRBV20-1 with TRBJ2-1; D might be TRBD2 (6 bases). This CDR3 region has 16 residues. V was trimmed by 5 bases and J by 0 bases, leaving 17 bases between them. Germline lookup yields CDR1 DFQATT and CDR2 SNEGSKA (reference sequence). The CDR3 nucleotides are TGCAGTGCTGTGGAGGGAAGGAAGAGCTCCTACAATGAGCAGTTCTTC. Protein: CSAVEGRKSSYNEQFF.

This clonotype has only a few counts. This CDR3 reads CASSSRAPPENTIYF. In DNA form, the CDR3 reads TGTGCCAGCAGTTCCCGGGCCCCACCTGAAAACACCATATATTTT. The chain is built from TRBV6-5 and TRBJ1-3; D not resolved. V lost 4 bases to trimming and J lost 6 bases, with 16 bases between them. The germline gives CDR1 MNHEY, CDR2 SVGAGI. The CDR3 is 15 amino acids.

The J gene is TRBJ1-1, the V gene TRBV19; D perhaps matches TRBD1 (6 bases). V lost 7 bases to trimming and J lost 1 base, with 10 bases between them. This CDR3 spans 13 amino acids. Per germline, CDR1 LNHDA and CDR2 SQIVND (reference sequence). For the CDR3, the DNA is TGTGCCAGTACCATACAGGGGAACACTGAAGCTTTCTTT. Translation: CASTIQGNTEAFF.

The chain combines TRBV19 with TRBJ1-5; 12 bases match TRBD1. The length of the CDR3 is 16 residues. Unmatched junction bases numbered 6, after V lost 7 bases and J lost 2 bases. The germline CDR1 and CDR2 sequences are LNHDA and SQIVND (reference sequence). The CDR3 protein is CASTPGQGARNQPQHF. DNA of the CDR3: TGTGCCAGTACCCCGGGACAGGGGGCCCGCAATCAGCCCCAGCATTTT.

V and J are TRBV19 and TRBJ1-5; D perhaps matches TRBD1 (6 bases). Trimming stripped 8 bases from V and 6 bases from J, with 14 bases between. The germline V gene encodes CDR1 LNHDA and CDR2 SQIVND (reference sequence). CDR3 length equals 13 residues. This CDR3 is CASSGHGVQPQHF. CDR3 sequence (DNA): TGTGCCAGTTCGGGACACGGAGTTCAGCCCCAGCATTTT. The full variable domain, with the rest looked up from reference TRBV19 and TRBJ1-5, is DGGITQSPKYLFRKEGQNVTLSCEQNLNHDAMYWYRQDPGQGLRLIYYSQIVNDFQKGDIAEGYSVSREKKESFPLTVTSAQKNPTAFYLCASSGHGVQPQHFGDGTRLSIL.

This sequence joins TRBV7-9 and TRBJ1-6; 7 positions agree with TRBD1. The V gene's germline CDR1 is SEHNR and CDR2 FQNEAQ (reference sequence). Germline trimming cut 4 bases from V and 4 bases from J; bases unmatched to any gene: 7. This CDR3 contains 16 residues. The chain's CDR3 is CASSSGGGGYNSPLHF. For the CDR3, the DNA is TGTGCCAGCAGCTCAGGGGGTGGCGGATATAATTCACCCCTCCACTTT.